The source of this T cell receptor beta chain is a study of post-analysis software for immune sequencing data. Study-wide findings and caveats: TRBV segments more frequent in patients than in controls numbered about five and included TRBV5-6, TRBV5-1 and TRBV20-1.

This clonotype has just a few counts. Its matching antigen is unknown. The TCR beta cDNA libraries carried unique molecular identifiers. One entry per CDR3 protein, called by TCRdb with MiXCR from the PCR reads. The table has some 500,000 distinct CDR3 sequences, under 55% seen once. Germline assignment: CDR1 SGHTA and CDR2 FQGTGA. The CDR3 consists of 16 residues. V shed 4 bases and J 3 bases; nucleotides not matched to a gene: 4. V usage is TRBV7-3 and J usage is TRBJ2-1; TRBD2 aligns across 12 bases. Sequenced sample: blood. The sequence derives from a girl aged 10 to 17 with multiple sclerosis. Here the CDR3 reads CASSSWTSGNYNEQFF. The CDR3 nucleotides are TGTGCCAGCAGCTCTTGGACTAGCGGGAACTACAATGAGCAGTTCTTC.